The rows below give T cell receptor beta chains drawn from one sample of a study of T cell responses to AZD1222 COVID-19 vaccine. The table came from immunoSEQ multiplex PCR; TCRdb's copy has only in-frame clones and leaves some out. The top ten hold 1.5% to 2% of the sample, which has some 150,000 clones, about nine tenths seen once. The sample consisted of peripheral blood, taken on day 0 of AZD1222 vaccination. These receptors were collected from an adult in good health. CDR3s include the opening cysteine and the closing phenylalanine or tryptophan. The size entry is marked missing in some rows and otherwise reads once, few, many or a size class.

size | V | CDR3
. | TRBV9 | CASSVAHGVLYEQYF
. | TRBV7-6 | CASSSAGTGHYNEQFF
. | TRBV19 | CASSLGGSYGYTF
. | TRBV19 | CASSIPRQGSQAFF
. | TRBV2 | CASSARRTNTEAFF
. | TRBV5-4 | CASSRTQTTDTQYF
. | TRBV9 | CASSVEADRYNEQFF
. | TRBV5-1 | CASSLAGTSVSDEQFF
once | TRBV28 | CASRLRDRGLSWEETQYF
. | TRBV7-6 | CASSDIGRDQETQYF
. | TRBV28 | CASSNDITGNTIYF
. | TRBV28 | CASRQGLAGIQETQYF
. | TRBV7-3 | CASSPQKSYEQYF
. | TRBV11-2 | CARMPQPYGYTF
. | TRBV6-6 | CASSYGRNTEAFF
. | TRBV15 | CATSRVTSGTDTQYF
. | TRBV2 | CASREGSGPTEAFF
. | TRBV27 | CASSLGQGARETQYF
. | TRBV9 | CASSESGQTRSSGANVLTF
. | TRBV5-6 | CASSLARVEAFF